The T cell receptor (beta chain) under discussion was sequenced for a study of T cell responses to AZD1222 COVID-19 vaccine. Study-level findings and limits: Reportedly, nearly half of unique spike TCRs recognized epitopes outside B.1.351/B.1.1.7 mutations.

The CDR3 length is 16 residues. Germline V lookup: CDR1 LNHDA, CDR2 SQIVND (reference sequence). Germline trimming cut 6 bases from V and 3 bases from J; bases unmatched to any gene: 7. Sequenced by immunoSEQ multiplex PCR; TCRdb stores in-frame clones only, minus some. The sample consists of 70,000 to 95,000 clones, 75% to 95% of them appearing once. With regard to this clone: The antigen is undetermined.

The chain carries TRBV19 and TRBJ2-1; 11 bases match TRBD2. The sample was peripheral blood, taken 28 days after the second AZD1222 dose. The sequence derives from an adult who received the AZD1222 COVID-19 vaccine. The CDR3 coding sequence is TGTGCCAGTAGGGCTCCTAGCGGGAGGTACTACAATGAGCAGTTCTTC. It specifies CASRAPSGRYYNEQFF.